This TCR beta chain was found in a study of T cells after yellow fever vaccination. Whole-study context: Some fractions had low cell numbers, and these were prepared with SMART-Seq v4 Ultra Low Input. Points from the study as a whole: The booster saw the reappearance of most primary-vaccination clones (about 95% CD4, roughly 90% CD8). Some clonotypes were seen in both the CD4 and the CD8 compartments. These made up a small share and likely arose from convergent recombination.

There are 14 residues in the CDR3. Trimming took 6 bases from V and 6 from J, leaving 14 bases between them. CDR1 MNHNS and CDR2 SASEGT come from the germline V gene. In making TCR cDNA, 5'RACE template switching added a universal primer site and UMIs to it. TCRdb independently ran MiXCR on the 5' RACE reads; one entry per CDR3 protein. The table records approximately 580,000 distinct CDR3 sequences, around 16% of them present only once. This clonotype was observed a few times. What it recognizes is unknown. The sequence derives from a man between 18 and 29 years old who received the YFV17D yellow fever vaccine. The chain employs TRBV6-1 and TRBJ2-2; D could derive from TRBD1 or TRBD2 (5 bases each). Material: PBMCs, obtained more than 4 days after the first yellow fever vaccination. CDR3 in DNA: TGTGCCAGCAGCTCCGGGACGACGGCCGGGGAGCTGTTTTTT. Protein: CASSSGTTAGELFF.